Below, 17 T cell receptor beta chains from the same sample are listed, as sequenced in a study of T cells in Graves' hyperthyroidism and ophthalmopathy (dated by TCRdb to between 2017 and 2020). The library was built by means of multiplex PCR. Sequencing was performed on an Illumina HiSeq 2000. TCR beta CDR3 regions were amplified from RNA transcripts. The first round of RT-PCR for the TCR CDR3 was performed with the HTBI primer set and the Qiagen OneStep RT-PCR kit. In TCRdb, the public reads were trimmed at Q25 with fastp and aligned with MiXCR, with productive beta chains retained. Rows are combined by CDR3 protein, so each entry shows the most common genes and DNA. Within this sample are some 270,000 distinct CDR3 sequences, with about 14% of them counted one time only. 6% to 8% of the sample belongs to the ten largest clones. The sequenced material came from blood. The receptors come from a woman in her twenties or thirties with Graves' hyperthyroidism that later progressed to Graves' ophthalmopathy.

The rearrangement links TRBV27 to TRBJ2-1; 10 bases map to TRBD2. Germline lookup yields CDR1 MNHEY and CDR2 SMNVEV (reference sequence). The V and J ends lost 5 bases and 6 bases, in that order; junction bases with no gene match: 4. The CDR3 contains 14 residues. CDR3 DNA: TGTGCCAGCAGTGAGGGGACTAGCGCCAATGAGCAGTTCTTC. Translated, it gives CASSEGTSANEQFF.

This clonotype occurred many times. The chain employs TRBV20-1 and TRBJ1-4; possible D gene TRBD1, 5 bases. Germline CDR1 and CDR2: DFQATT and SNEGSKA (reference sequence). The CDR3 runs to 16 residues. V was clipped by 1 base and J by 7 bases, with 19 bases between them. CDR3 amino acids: CSARVGGIGAFEKLFF. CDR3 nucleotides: TGCAGTGCTAGAGTGGGGGGGATAGGGGCATTTGAAAAACTGTTTTTT.

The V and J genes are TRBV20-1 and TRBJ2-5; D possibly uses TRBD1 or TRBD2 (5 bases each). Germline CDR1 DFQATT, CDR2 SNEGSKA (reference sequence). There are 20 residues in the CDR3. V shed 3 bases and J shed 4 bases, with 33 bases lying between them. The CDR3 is CSASSASSQPGPSIGETQYF. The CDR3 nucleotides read TGCAGTGCTAGTAGTGCCAGCAGCCAACCGGGACCCTCAATCGGAGAGACCCAGTACTTC.

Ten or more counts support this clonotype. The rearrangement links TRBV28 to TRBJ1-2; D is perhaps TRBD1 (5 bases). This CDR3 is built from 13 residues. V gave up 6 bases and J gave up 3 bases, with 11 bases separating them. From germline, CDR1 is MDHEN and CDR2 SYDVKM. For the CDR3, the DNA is TGTGCCAGCAGGTGGGGGGGTGACTATGGCTACACCTTC. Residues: CASRWGGDYGYTF.

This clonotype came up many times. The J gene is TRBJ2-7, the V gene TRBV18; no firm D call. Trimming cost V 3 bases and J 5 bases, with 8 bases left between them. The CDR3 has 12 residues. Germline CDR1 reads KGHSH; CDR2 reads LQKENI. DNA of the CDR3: TGTGCCAGCTCACCCTCCCAGAACGAGCAGTACTTC. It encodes CASSPSQNEQYF.

In nucleotides, the CDR3 is TGTGCCAGCAGTTTGACAGGGGGCGGAGACGAGCAGTACTTC. It encodes CASSLTGGGDEQYF. The rearrangement links TRBV12-3 or TRBV12-4 to TRBJ2-7; the match to TRBD1 covers 10 bases. The CDR3 is 14 residues long. After removal of 3 bases from V and 5 bases from J, the junction contained 4 bases not matched to a gene.

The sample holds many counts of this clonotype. This CDR3 is CASSQGGEGVNTEAFF. CDR3 DNA sequence: TGTGCCAGCAGCCAAGGGGGTGAGGGGGTGAACACTGAAGCTTTCTTT. This chain connects TRBV3-1 to TRBJ1-1; D might be TRBD1 (6 bases). Per the germline V gene, CDR1 is LGHDT and CDR2 is YNNKEL (reference sequence). The CDR3 runs 16 residues. Between the trimmed V and J ends, which lost 1 base and 0 bases, there was a span of 12 bases.

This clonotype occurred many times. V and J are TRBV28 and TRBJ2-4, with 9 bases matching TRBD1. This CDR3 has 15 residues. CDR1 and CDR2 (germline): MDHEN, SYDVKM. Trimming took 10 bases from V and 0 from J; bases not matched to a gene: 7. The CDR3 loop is CATAGQGVAKNIQYF. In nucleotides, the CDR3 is TGTGCCACCGCGGGACAGGGAGTAGCCAAAAACATTCAGTACTTC.

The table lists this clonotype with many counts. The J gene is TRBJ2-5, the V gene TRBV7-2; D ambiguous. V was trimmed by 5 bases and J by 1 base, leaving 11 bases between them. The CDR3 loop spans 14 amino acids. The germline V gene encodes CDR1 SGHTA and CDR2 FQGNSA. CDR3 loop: CASSPSRIQETQYF. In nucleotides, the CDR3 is TGTGCCAGCAGCCCAAGCCGTATCCAAGAGACCCAGTACTTC.

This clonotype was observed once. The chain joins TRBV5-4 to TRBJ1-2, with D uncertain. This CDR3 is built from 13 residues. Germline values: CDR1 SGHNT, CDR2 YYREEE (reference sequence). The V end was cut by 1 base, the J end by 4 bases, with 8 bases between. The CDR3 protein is CASSLRRTYGYTF. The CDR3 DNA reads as TGTGCCAGCAGCTTGAGACGGACCTATGGCTACACCTTC.

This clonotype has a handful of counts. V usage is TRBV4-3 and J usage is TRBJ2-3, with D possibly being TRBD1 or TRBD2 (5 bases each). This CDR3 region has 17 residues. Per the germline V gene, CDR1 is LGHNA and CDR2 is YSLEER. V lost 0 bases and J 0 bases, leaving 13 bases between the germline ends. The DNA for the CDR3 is TGCGCCAGCAGCCAAGAATTGGGGGAAACTAGCACAGATACGCAGTATTTT. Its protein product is CASSQELGETSTDTQYF.

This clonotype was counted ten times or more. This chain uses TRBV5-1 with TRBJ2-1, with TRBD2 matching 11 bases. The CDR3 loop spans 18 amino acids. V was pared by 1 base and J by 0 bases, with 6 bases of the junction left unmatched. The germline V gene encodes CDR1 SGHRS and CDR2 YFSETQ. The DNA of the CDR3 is TGCGCCAGCAGCTTGACCATGACTAGCGGGAACTCCTACAATGAGCAGTTCTTC. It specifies CASSLTMTSGNSYNEQFF.

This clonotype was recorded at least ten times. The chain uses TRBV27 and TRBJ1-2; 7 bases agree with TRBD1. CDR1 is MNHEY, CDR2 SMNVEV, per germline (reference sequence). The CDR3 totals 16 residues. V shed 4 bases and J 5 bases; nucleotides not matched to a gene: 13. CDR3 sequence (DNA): TGTGCCAGCAGTTCCCGACAGGGAATGAGAGGGTATGGCTACACCTTC. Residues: CASSSRQGMRGYGYTF.

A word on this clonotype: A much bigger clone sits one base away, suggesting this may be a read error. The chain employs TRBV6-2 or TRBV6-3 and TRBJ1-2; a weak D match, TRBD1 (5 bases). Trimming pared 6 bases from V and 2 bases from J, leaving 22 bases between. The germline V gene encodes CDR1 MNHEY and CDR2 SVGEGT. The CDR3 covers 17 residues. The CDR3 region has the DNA TGTGCCAGCAGGGGACGGGGGGGAGGCGTTACCAACTATGGCTACACCTTC. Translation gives CASRGRGGGVTNYGYTF.

The CDR3 here is CASSPTLRAETQYF. In DNA, the CDR3 is TGTGCCAGCAGTCCAACTCTCCGGGCGGAGACCCAGTACTTC. The rearrangement uses TRBV6-1 and TRBJ2-5; the D is unclear. The germline V gene has CDR1 MNHNS and CDR2 SASEGT. V gave up 5 bases and J gave up 5 bases, with 15 bases separating them. The CDR3 is 14 residues long.

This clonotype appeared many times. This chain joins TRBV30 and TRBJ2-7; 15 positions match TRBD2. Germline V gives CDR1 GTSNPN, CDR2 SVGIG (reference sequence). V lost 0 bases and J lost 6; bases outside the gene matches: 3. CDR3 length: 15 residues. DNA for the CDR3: TGTGCCTGGAGTGTACGGGGACTAGCGGGAGGCGAGCAGTACTTC. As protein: CAWSVRGLAGGEQYF.

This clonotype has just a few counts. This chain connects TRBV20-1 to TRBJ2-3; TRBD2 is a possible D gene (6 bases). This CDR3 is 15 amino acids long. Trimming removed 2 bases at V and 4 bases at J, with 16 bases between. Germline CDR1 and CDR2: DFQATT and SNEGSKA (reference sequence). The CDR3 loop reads CSARYRLVFADTQYF. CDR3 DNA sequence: TGCAGTGCTAGATATCGACTAGTTTTCGCAGATACGCAGTATTTT.